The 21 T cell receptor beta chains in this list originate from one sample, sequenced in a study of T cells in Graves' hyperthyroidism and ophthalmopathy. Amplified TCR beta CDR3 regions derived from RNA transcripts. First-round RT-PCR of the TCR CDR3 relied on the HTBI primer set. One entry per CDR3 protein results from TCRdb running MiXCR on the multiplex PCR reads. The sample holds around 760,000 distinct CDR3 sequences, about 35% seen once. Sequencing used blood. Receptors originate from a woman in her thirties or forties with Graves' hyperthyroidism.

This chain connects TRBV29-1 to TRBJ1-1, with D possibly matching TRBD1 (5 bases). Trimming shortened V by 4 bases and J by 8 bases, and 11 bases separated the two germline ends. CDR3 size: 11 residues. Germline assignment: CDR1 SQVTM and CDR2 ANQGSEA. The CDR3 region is CSVVRTREAFF. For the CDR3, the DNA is TGCAGCGTTGTAAGGACACGCGAAGCTTTCTTT.

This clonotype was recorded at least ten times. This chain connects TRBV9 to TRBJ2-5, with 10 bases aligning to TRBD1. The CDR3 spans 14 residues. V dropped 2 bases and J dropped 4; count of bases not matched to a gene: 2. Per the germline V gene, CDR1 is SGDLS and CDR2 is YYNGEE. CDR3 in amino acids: CASSVRTGGETQYF. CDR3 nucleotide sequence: TGTGCCAGCAGCGTCCGGACAGGGGGAGAGACCCAGTACTTC.

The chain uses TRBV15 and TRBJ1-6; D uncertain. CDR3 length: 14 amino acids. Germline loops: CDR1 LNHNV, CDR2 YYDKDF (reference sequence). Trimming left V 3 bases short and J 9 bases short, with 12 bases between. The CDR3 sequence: CATSSDGESSPLHF. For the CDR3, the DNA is TGTGCCACCAGCAGTGACGGAGAGTCTTCACCCCTCCACTTT. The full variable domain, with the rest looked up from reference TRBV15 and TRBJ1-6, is DAMVIQNPRYQVTQFGKPVTLSCSQTLNHNVMYWYQQKSSQAPKLLFHYYDKDFNNEADTPDNFQSRRPNTSFCFLDIRSPGLGDTAMYLCATSSDGESSPLHFGNGTRLTVT.

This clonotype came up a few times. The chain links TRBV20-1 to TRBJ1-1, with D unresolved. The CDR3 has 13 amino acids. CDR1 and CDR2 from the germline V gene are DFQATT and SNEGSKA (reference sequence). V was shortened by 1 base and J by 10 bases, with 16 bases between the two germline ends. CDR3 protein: CSARVPFRRGAFF. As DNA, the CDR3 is TGCAGTGCTAGAGTCCCGTTTCGGCGCGGAGCTTTCTTT.

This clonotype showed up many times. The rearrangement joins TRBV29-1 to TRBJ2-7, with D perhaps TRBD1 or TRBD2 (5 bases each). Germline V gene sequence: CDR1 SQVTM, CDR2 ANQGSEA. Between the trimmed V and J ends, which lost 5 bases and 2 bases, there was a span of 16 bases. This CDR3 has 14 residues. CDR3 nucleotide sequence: TGCAGCGTTCGGGTTGGGACCGCTACCTACGAGCAGTACTTC. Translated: CSVRVGTATYEQYF.

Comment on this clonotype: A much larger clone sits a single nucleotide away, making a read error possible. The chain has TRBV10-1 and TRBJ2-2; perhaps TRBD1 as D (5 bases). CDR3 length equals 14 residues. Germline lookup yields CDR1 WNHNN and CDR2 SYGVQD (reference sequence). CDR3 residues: CDSRKTANTGELFF. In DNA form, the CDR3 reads TGCGACAGCAGAAAGACAGCGAACACCGGGGAGCTGTTTTTT.

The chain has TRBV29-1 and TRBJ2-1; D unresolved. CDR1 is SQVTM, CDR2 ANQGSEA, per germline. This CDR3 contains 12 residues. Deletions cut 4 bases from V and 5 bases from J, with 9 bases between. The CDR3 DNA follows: TGCAGCGTTGGGTGGCAGGACAATGAGCAGTTCTTC. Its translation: CSVGWQDNEQFF.

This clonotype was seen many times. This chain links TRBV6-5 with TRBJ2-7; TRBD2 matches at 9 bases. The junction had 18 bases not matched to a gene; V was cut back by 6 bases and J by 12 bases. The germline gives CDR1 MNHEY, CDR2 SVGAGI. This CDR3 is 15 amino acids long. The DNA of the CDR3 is TGTGCCAGCAGCCCCGGTTCGCTAGCGGGAAGGGAGTCGTACTTC. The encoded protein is CASSPGSLAGRESYF.

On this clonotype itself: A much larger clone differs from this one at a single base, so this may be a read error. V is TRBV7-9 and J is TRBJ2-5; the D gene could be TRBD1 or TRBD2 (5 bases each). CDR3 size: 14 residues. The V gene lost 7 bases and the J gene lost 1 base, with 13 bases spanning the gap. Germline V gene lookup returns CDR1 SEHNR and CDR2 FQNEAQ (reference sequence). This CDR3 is CASTPGPTQETQYF. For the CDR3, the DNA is TGTGCCAGCACCCCGGGACCGACCCAAGAGACCCAGTACTTC.

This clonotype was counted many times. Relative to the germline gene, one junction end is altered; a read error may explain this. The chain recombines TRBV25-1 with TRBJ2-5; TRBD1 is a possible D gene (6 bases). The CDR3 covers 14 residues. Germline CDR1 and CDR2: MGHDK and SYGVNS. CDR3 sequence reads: CASSETGFQETQYF. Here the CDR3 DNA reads TGTGCCAGTAGTGAAACAGGGTTCCAAGAGACCCAGTACTTC. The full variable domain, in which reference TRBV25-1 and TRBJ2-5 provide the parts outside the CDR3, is EADIYQTPRYLVIGTGKKITLECSQTMGHDKMYWYQQDPGMELHLIHYSYGVNSTEKGDLSSESTVSRIRTEHFPLTLESARPSHTSQYLCASSETGFQETQYFGPGTRLLVL.

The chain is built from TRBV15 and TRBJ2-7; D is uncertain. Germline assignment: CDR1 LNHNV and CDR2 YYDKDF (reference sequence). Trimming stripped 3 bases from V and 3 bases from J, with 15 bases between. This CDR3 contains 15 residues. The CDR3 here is CATSSSSVTDYEQYF. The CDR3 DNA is TGTGCCACCAGCAGCTCTAGTGTTACGGACTACGAGCAGTACTTC. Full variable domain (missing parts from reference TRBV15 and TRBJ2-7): DAMVIQNPRYQVTQFGKPVTLSCSQTLNHNVMYWYQQKSSQAPKLLFHYYDKDFNNEADTPDNFQSRRPNTSFCFLDIRSPGLGDTAMYLCATSSSSVTDYEQYFGPGTRLTVT.

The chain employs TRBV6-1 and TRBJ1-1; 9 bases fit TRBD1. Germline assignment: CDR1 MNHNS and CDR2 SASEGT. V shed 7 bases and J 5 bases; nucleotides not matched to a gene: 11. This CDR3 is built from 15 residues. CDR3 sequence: CASILQGALGTEAFF. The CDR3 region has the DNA TGTGCCAGCATCCTACAGGGGGCGCTGGGAACTGAAGCTTTCTTT.

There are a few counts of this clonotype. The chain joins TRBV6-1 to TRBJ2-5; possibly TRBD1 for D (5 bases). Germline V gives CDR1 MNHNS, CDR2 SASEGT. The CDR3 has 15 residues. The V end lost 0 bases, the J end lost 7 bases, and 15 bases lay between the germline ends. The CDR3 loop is CASSEALPGWGTQYF. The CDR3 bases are TGTGCCAGCAGTGAAGCGCTTCCAGGGTGGGGGACCCAGTACTTC.

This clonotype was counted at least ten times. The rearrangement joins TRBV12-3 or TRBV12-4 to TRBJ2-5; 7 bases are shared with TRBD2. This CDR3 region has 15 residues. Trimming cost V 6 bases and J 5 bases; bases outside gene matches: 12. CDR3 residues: CASRGGDLVSETQYF. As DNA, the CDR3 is TGTGCCAGCAGGGGGGGGGACCTAGTATCGGAGACCCAGTACTTC.

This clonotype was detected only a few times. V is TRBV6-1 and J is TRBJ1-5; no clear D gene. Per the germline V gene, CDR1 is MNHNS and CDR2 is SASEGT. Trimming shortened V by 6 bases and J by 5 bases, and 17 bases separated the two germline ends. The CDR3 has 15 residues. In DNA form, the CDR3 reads TGTGCCAGCAGCCCAGACATAGGTCAGCATCAGCCCCAGCATTTT. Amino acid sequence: CASSPDIGQHQPQHF.

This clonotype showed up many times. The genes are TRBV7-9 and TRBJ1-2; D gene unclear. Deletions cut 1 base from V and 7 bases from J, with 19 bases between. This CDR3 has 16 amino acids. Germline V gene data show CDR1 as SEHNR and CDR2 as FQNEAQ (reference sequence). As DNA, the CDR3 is TGTGCCAGCAGCTTAGAGACCGGGCCCCTAGGCATTGGCTACACCTTC. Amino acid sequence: CASSLETGPLGIGYTF.

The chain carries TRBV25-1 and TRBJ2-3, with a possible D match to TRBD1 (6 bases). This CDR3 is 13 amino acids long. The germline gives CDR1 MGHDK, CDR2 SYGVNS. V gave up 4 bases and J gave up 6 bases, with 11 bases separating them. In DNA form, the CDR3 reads TGTGCCAGCAGTGGGCCTGGACAGGATACGCAGTATTTT. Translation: CASSGPGQDTQYF. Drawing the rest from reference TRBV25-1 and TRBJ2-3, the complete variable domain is EADIYQTPRYLVIGTGKKITLECSQTMGHDKMYWYQQDPGMELHLIHYSYGVNSTEKGDLSSESTVSRIRTEHFPLTLESARPSHTSQYLCASSGPGQDTQYFGPGTRLTVL.

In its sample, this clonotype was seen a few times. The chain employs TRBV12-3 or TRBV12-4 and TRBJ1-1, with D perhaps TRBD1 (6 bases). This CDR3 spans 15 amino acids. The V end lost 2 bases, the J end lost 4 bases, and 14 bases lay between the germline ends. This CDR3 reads CASSLPSQGTTEAFF. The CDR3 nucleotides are TGTGCCAGCAGTTTACCCTCACAGGGAACCACTGAAGCTTTCTTT.

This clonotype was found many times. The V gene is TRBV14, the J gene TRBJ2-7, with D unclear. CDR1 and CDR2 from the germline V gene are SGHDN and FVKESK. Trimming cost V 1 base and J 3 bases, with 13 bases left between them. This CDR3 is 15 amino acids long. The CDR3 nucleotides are TGTGCCAGCAGCCAAGGAATCAGTTTTTACTACGAGCAGTACTTC. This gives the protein CASSQGISFYYEQYF.

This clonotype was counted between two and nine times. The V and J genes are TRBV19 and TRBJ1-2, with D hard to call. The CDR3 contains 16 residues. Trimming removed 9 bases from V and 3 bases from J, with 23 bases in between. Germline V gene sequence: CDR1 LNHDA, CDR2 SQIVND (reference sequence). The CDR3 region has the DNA TGTGCCAGCAGCCCGGAGGTGGGGAGAGTTGACTATGGCTACACCTTC. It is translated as CASSPEVGRVDYGYTF.

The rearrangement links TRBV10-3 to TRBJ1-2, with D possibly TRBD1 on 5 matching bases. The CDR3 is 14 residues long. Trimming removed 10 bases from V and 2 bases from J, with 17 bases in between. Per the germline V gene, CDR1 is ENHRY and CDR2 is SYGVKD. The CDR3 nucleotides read TGTGCCAGCAATTACTCGTCAGGGAACTATGGCTACACCTTC. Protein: CASNYSSGNYGYTF.